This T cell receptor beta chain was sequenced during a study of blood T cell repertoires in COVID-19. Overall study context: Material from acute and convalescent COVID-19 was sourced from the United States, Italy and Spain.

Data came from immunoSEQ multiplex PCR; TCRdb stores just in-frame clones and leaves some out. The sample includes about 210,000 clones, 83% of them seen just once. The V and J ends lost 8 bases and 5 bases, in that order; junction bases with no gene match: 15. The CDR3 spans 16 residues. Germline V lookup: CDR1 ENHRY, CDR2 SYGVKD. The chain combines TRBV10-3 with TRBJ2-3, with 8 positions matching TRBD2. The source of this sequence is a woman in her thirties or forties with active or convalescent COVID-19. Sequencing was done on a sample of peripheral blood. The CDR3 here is CAIGRQSGGRGDTQYF. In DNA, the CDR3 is TGTGCCATCGGTCGCCAAAGCGGGGGCCGGGGAGATACGCAGTATTTT.